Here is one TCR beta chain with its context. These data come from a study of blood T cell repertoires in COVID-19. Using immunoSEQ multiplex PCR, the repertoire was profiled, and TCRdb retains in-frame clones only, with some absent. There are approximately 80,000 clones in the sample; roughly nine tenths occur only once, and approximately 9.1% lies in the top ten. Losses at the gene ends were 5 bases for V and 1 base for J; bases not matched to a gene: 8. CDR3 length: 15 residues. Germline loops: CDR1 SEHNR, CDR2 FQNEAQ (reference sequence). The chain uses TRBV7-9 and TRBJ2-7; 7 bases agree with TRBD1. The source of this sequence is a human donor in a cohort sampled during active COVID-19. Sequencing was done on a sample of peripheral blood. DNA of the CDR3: TGTGCCAGCAGCCCCCGGGACAGTGGGTCCTACGAGCAGTACTTC. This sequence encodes CASSPRDSGSYEQYF.